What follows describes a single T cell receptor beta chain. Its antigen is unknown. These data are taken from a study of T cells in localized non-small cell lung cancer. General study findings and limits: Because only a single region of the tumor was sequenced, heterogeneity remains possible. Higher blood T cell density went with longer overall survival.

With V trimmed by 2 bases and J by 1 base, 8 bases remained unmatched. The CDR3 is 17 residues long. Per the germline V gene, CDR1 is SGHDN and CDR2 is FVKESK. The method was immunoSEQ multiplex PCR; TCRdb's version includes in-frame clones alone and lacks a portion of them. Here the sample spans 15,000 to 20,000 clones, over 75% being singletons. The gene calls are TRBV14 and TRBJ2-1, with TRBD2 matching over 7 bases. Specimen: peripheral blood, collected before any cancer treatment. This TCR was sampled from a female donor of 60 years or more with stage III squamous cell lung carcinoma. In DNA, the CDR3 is TGTGCCAGCAGCCAACCTGGCGGGAGCTTTTCCTACAATGAGCAGTTCTTC. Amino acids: CASSQPGGSFSYNEQFF. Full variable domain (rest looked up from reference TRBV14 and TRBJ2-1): EAGVTQFPSHSVIEKGQTVTLRCDPISGHDNLYWYRRVMGKEIKFLLHFVKESKQDESGMPNNRFLAERTGGTYSTLKVQPAELEDSGVYFCASSQPGGSFSYNEQFFGPGTRLTVL.